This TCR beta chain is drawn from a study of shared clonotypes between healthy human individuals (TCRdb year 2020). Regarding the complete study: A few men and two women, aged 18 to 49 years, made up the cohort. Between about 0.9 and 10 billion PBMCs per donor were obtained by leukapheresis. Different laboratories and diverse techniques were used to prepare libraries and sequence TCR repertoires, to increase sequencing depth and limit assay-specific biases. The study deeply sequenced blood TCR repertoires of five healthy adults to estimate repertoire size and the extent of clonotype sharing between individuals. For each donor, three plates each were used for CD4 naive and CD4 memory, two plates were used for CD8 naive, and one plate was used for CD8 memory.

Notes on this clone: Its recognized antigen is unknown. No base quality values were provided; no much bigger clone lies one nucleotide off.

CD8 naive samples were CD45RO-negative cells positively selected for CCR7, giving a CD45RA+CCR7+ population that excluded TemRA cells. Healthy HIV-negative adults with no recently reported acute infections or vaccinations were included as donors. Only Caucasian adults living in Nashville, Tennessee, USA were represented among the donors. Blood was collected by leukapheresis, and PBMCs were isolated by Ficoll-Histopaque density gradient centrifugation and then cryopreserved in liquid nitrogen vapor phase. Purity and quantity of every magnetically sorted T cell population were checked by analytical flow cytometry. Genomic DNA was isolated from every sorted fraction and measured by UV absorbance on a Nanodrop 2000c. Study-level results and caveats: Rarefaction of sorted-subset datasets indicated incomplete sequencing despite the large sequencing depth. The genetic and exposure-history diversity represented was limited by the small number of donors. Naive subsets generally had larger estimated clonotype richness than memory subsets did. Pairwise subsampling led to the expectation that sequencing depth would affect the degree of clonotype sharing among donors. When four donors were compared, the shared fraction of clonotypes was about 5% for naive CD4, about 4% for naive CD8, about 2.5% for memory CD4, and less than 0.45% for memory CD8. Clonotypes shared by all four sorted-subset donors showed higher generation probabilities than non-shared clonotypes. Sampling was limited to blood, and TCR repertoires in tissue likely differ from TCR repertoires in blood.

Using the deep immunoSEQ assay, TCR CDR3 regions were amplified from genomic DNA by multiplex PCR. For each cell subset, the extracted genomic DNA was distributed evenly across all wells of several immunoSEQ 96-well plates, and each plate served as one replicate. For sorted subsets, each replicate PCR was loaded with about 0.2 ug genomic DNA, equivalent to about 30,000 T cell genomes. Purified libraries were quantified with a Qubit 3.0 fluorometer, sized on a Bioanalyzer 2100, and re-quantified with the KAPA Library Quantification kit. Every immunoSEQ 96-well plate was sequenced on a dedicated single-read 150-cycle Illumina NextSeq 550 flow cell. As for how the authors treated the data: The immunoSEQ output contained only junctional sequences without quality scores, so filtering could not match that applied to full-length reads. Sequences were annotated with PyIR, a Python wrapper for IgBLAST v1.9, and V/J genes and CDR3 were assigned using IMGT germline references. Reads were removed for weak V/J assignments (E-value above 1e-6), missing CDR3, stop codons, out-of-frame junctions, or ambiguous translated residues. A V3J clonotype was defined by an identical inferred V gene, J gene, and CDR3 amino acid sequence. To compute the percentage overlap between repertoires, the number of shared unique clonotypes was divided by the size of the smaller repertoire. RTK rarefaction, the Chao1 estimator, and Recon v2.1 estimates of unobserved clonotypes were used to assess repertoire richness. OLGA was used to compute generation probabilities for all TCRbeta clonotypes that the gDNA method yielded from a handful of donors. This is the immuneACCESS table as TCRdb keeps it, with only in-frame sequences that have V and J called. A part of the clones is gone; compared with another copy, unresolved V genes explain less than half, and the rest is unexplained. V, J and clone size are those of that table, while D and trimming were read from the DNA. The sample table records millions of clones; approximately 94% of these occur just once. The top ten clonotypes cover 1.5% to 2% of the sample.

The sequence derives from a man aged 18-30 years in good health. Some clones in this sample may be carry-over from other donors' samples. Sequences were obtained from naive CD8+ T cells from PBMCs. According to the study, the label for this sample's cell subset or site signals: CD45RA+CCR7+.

The CDR3 protein sequence reads: CASSRNPGLAGYNEQFF. The sequenced DNA is TGCGCCAGCAGCCGCAACCCGGGACTAGCGGGATACAATGAGCAGTTCTTC. The sequence is built from TRBV4-1 and TRBJ2-1; TRBD2 lines up with 13 middle nucleotides. From cysteine to phenylalanine, the CDR3 is 17 amino acids long. This entry keeps only the CDR3 DNA: 51 bases, framed from base 1. Looking up the germline V gene yields CDR1 MGHRA and CDR2 YSYEKL. Trimming removed 4 bases from V and 4 bases from J; the gene matches leave 7 bases unexplained.